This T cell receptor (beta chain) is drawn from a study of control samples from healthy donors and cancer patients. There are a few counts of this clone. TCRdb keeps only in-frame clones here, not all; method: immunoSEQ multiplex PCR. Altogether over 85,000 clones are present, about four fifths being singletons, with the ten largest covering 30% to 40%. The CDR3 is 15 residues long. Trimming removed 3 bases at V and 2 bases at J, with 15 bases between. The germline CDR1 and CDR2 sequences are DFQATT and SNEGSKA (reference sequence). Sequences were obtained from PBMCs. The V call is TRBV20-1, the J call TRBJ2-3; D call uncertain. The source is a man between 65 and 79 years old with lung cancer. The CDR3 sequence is CSASMVARDTDTQYF. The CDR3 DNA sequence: TGCAGTGCTAGTATGGTGGCTCGAGACACAGATACGCAGTATTTT.